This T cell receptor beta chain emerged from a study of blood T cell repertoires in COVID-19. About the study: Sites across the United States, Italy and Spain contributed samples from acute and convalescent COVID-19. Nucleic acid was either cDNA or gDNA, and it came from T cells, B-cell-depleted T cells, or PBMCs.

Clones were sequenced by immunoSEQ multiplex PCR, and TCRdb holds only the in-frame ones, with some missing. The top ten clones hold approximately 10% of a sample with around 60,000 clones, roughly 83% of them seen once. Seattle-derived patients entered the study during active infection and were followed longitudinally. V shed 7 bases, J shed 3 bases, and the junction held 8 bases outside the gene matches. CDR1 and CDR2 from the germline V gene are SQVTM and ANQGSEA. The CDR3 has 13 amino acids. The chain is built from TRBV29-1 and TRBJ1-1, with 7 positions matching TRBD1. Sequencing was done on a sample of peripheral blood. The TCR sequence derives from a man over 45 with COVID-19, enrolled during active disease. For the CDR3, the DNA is TGCAGCGCCATGACAGGGCGCTACACTGAAGCTTTCTTT. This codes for CSAMTGRYTEAFF.